This TCR beta chain was found in a study of T cells in Graves' hyperthyroidism and ophthalmopathy. Study findings and constraints: Onset of ophthalmopathy came a median roughly 6.4 months after the model predicted it. Blood also showed most of the thyroid clonotypes that were expanded above 0.001.

This clonotype was counted at least ten times. Antigen unknown. Germline values: CDR1 SGHAT, CDR2 FQNNGV. With V trimmed by 5 bases and J by 12 bases, 13 bases remained unmatched. The CDR3 extends over 14 amino acids. Amplification of TCR beta CDR3 regions was performed using RNA transcripts as template. First-round RT-PCR with HTBI primers amplified the TCR CDR3 region. Each CDR3 protein is one row after TCRdb ran MiXCR on the multiplex PCR reads. This sample yields around 110,000 distinct CDR3 sequences, of which 15% to 20% are seen a single time; 40% to 50% belongs to the top ten. V and J are TRBV11-2 and TRBJ2-1; 7 nucleotides match TRBD2. The sample taken for sequencing was blood. The receptor was isolated from a woman aged 50 to 60 with Graves' hyperthyroidism. For the CDR3, the DNA is TGTGCCAGCAGCGCTTATATTACTAGCGTTGGGCAGTTCTTC. Protein product: CASSAYITSVGQFF.